Following are 6 T cell receptor beta chains from one sample sequenced in a study of T cell repertoires in cytomegalovirus infection. TCRdb analysed the reads with MiXCR anew, one entry per CDR3 protein. This sample carries 100,000 or so distinct CDR3 sequences, approximately 15% of them seen once, and the ten largest clones take 6.5% to 9.5%. Sequenced material: PBMCs. These receptors were collected from a human donor in good health (CMV status not recorded). Some clones in this sample may be carry-over from other donors' samples.

The rearrangement uses TRBV7-9 and TRBJ2-5, with D perhaps TRBD1 (6 bases). The CDR3 is made up of 15 amino acids. The V and J ends lost 7 bases and 2 bases respectively, with 17 bases between them. Germline V CDR1 and CDR2: SEHNR, FQNEAQ (reference sequence). The CDR3 DNA sequence: TGTGCCAGCACGAAGGGCGGACAGTGGCAAGAGACCCAGTACTTC. Translating it yields CASTKGGQWQETQYF.

V and J are TRBV20-1 and TRBJ2-3, with 9 bases matching TRBD2. The CDR3 is made up of 18 amino acids. CDR1 is DFQATT and CDR2 is SNEGSKA in the germline V gene (reference sequence). V shed 5 bases and J 0 bases; nucleotides not matched to a gene: 15. Here the CDR3 reads CSAPPFSSGGDSTDTQYF. The DNA for the CDR3 is TGCAGTGCTCCCCCCTTTAGTAGCGGGGGAGACAGCACAGATACGCAGTATTTT.

As concerns this clonotype: A much bigger clone sits one base away, suggesting this may be a read error. The chain carries TRBV11-2 and TRBJ2-5, with D tentatively TRBD1 (5 bases). Trimming pared 4 bases from V and 7 bases from J, leaving 13 bases between. This CDR3 spans 13 amino acids. In germline, CDR1 is SGHAT, CDR2 FQNNGV. This chain's CDR3 is CASSSGCQGTQYF. CDR3 DNA sequence: TGTGCCAGCAGCTCAGGATGTCAGGGGACCCAGTACTTC.

A few counts support this clonotype. The chain links TRBV3-1 to TRBJ1-1, with D perhaps matching TRBD1 (5 bases). The germline V and J ends were trimmed by 3 bases and 0 bases, with 11 bases remaining between them. CDR1 and CDR2 from the germline V gene are LGHDT and YNNKEL (reference sequence). This CDR3 is 15 amino acids long. The CDR3 region is CASSHQGSVNTEAFF. The CDR3 nucleotides read TGTGCCAGCAGCCATCAGGGATCTGTGAACACTGAAGCTTTCTTT.

This clonotype was picked up many times. The genes are TRBV7-2 and TRBJ2-3; TRBD2 is a possible D gene (6 bases). Trimming shortened V by 2 bases and J by 1 base, and 16 bases separated the two germline ends. The CDR3 loop spans 17 amino acids. Per germline, CDR1 SGHTA and CDR2 FQGNSA. Here the CDR3 DNA reads TGTGCCAGCAGCTTAAGTTCCACGGCGGGGCGCACAGATACGCAGTATTTT. It translates to CASSLSSTAGRTDTQYF.

The DNA for the CDR3 is TGTGCCAGCAGTTACGTTTACGAGCAGTACTTC. This translates into CASSYVYEQYF. This chain links TRBV6-8 with TRBJ2-7, with D unresolved. CDR1 is MNHGY and CDR2 is SAAAGT in the germline V gene. This CDR3 is 11 amino acids long. The V end was cut by 2 bases, the J end by 4 bases, with 3 bases between.